The 5 T cell receptor beta chains reported below all come from one sample, sequenced in a study of cytomegalovirus exposure and HLA in healthy donors (TCRdb year 2017). Libraries were made using the immunoSEQ multiplex PCR assay. For the multiplex PCR, a mixture combining 60 forward primers for TCR Vbeta segments and 13 reverse primers for TCR Jbeta segments was used. The clones in this table, taken by TCRdb from immuneACCESS, are in-frame only. Not every clone is retained; where verified, under half of the shortfall comes from an unresolved V gene, and the cause of the rest is unknown. Present in this sample are 150,000 to 200,000 clones, around 86% of which were seen just once. The leading ten clones occupy over 1.5% of the sample. Sequencing was carried out using PBMCs. Receptor source: a man over 45 in good health and CMV-seronegative.

The gene calls are TRBV6-4 and TRBJ1-1; 8 bases agree with TRBD1. The ends lost 5 bases at V and 1 base at J; junction bases unmatched: 3. This CDR3 region has 14 residues. CDR1 and CDR2 (germline): MRHNA, SNTAGT. CDR3 in DNA: TGTGCCAGCAGTAGGGACAGGCAGAACACTGAAGCTTTCTTT. It translates to CASSRDRQNTEAFF.

The rearrangement joins TRBV6-1 to TRBJ2-2, with 8 bases matching TRBD1. This CDR3 has 18 residues. Trimming cost V 2 bases and J 5 bases; bases outside gene matches: 13. CDR1 and CDR2 (germline): MNHNS, SASEGT. The CDR3 is CASSELMLGRGQTGELFF. CDR3 nucleotides: TGTGCCAGCAGTGAATTAATGCTGGGCAGGGGGCAAACCGGGGAGCTGTTTTTT.

This chain uses TRBV6-1 with TRBJ1-4; 10 bases map to TRBD1. From germline, CDR1 is MNHNS and CDR2 SASEGT. The CDR3 length is 18 residues. Trimming at V came to 4 bases and at J to 2 bases, leaving 10 bases not matched to a gene. DNA of the CDR3: TGTGCCAGCAGTGGGACGACAGGGGGCGCGATCACTAATGAAAAACTGTTTTTT. Protein sequence: CASSGTTGGAITNEKLFF.

This clone was detected once. CDR3 nucleotides: TGTGCCAGCAGTCCCCAGAAAAACTATGGCTACACCTTC. Protein sequence: CASSPQKNYGYTF. This rearrangement joins TRBV7-3 to TRBJ1-2; D remains unclear. The germline gives CDR1 SGHTA, CDR2 FQGTGA. V shed 6 bases and J shed 2 bases, with 10 bases lying between them. This CDR3 has 13 amino acids.

The V call is TRBV9, the J call TRBJ2-5; 9 bases line up with TRBD2. This CDR3 has 16 amino acids. The V and J ends lost 0 bases and 4 bases, in that order; junction bases with no gene match: 7. CDR1 SGDLS and CDR2 YYNGEE come from the germline V gene. The CDR3 DNA sequence: TGTGCCAGCAGCGTAGAATGGCGGGGGGGCCTAGAGACCCAGTACTTC. This gives the protein CASSVEWRGGLETQYF.